These 24 T cell receptor beta chains were sequenced from one sample in a study of molecular identifiers for immune sequencing clone quantification (dated by TCRdb to the late 2010s). The library was prepared using PCR. The sequencer listed for this sample is NextSeq 500. TCRdb cleaned the public reads at Q25 with fastp, built clones with MiXCR and kept in-frame beta chains. Identical CDR3 proteins give one entry, which carries the most common genes and DNA. The sample records 40,000 to 65,000 distinct CDR3 sequences, around 34% of which are singletons. 3% to 4% of the sample is held by the ten biggest clonotypes. The sample consisted of naive CD8+ T cells from blood, with Jurkat cell RNA spiked in. This sample's cell subset or site label indicates: FACS-sorted CD8+CD4-CCR7+CD45RA+ naive T cells. The receptors originated from a human donor in good health. Some libraries in this study had Jurkat cell RNA spiked in.

This clonotype was counted at least ten times. J is TRBJ1-4 and V is TRBV7-9, with 7 bases aligning to TRBD1. The J segment lost 8 bases and the V segment lost 11 bases, leaving 11 bases of the junction unmatched. The CDR3 is 13 residues long. Germline CDR1 and CDR2: SEHNR and FQNEAQ (reference sequence). The CDR3 DNA reads TGTGCCGCGCCGGGACAGTCGGAGGAAAAACTGTTTTTT. It specifies CAAPGQSEEKLFF.

This chain links TRBV20-1 with TRBJ1-5; 8 bases map to TRBD1. The junction had 5 bases not matched to a gene; V was cut back by 4 bases and J by 0 bases. There are 15 residues in the CDR3. Germline CDR1 is DFQATT and CDR2 is SNEGSKA (reference sequence). The CDR3 reads CSAKDGQGSNQPQHF. The CDR3 nucleotides are TGCAGTGCTAAGGATGGACAGGGTAGCAATCAGCCCCAGCATTTT.

To note about this clonotype: A much larger clone is a single base away; this may be a read error. The chain couples TRBV28 to TRBJ2-1; 9 bases agree with TRBD2. The germline V gene has CDR1 MDHEN and CDR2 SYDVKM. The CDR3 runs 13 residues. The chain's CDR3 is CASRLAAYKEQFF. DNA of the CDR3: TGTGCCAGCCGACTAGCGGCATACAAAGAGCAGTTCTTC.

The V call is TRBV3-1, the J call TRBJ1-5; perhaps TRBD1 as D (5 bases). The germline V gene encodes CDR1 LGHDT and CDR2 YNNKEL (reference sequence). CDR3 size: 17 residues. Trimming removed 0 bases from V and 0 bases from J, with 12 bases in between. This CDR3 reads CASSQEGPSPSNQPQHF. Written as DNA, the CDR3 is TGTGCCAGCAGCCAAGAGGGACCTTCCCCTAGCAATCAGCCCCAGCATTTT. Together with reference TRBV3-1 and TRBJ1-5, the CDR3 gives the full variable domain: DTAVSQTPKYLVTQMGNDKSIKCEQNLGHDTMYWYKQDSKKFLKIMFSYNNKELIINETVPNRFSPKSPDKAHLNLHINSLELGDSAVYFCASSQEGPSPSNQPQHFGDGTRLSIL.

The rearrangement uses TRBV7-9 and TRBJ2-7; 9 bases match TRBD1. CDR1 is SEHNR, CDR2 FQNEAQ, per germline (reference sequence). The CDR3 is 18 residues long. Unmatched junction bases numbered 11, after V lost 0 bases and J lost 2 bases. This CDR3 is CASSLAVRGTGNTYEQYF. CDR3 DNA sequence: TGTGCCAGCAGCTTAGCGGTTCGGGGGACAGGGAATACCTACGAGCAGTACTTC.

The rearrangement links TRBV27 to TRBJ2-7; D is unclear. The CDR3 totals 12 residues. The germline V gene encodes CDR1 MNHEY and CDR2 SMNVEV (reference sequence). V lost 7 bases to trimming and J lost 3 bases, with 10 bases between them. The CDR3 DNA follows: TGTGCCAGCATCGGCTTGAACTACGAGCAGTACTTC. It yields the protein CASIGLNYEQYF.

This clonotype was seen ten or more times. The chain carries TRBV7-9 and TRBJ2-7; the D gene is possibly TRBD1 (6 bases). Trimming removed 5 bases at V and 3 bases at J, with 14 bases between. CDR1 is SEHNR, CDR2 FQNEAQ, per germline (reference sequence). The CDR3 runs to 14 residues. The CDR3, as DNA: TGTGCCAGCAGCGAACGGGACACCCACTACGAGCAGTACTTC. This codes for CASSERDTHYEQYF.

This clonotype was seen more than once but under ten times. The chain employs TRBV18 and TRBJ2-2; 11 nucleotides match TRBD2. CDR1 and CDR2 (germline): KGHSH, LQKENI. With V trimmed by 5 bases and J by 5 bases, 4 bases remained unmatched. The CDR3 is made up of 15 amino acids. The CDR3 DNA reads TGTGCCAGCTCAAAACTAGCGGGAGTTACCGGGGAGCTGTTTTTT. It translates to CASSKLAGVTGELFF.

In regard to this clonotype: A much larger clone lies one base from this, so it may be a read error. The chain carries TRBV5-1 and TRBJ2-7, with D unclear. The CDR3 is 14 residues long. V gave up 3 bases and J gave up 6 bases, with 16 bases separating them. CDR1 and CDR2 (germline): SGHRS, YFSETQ. The CDR3 coding sequence is TGCGCCAGCAGCTCGGGCTCAGGCTGGGCCGAGCAGTACTTC. Its translation is CASSSGSGWAEQYF.

For this clonotype: Given a much more abundant clone one base away, this may be a read error. This rearrangement joins TRBV19 to TRBJ2-1, with D possibly TRBD1 on 6 matching bases. Germline V gives CDR1 LNHDA, CDR2 SQIVND (reference sequence). This CDR3 comprises 14 residues. CDR3 DNA sequence: TGTGCCAGTAGTCCCTGGACAGCCTACAAAGAGCAGTTCTTC. Amino acids: CASSPWTAYKEQFF.

This clonotype was counted at least ten times. The gene calls are TRBV29-1 and TRBJ2-3; tentatively, D is TRBD1 (5 bases). The CDR3 length is 13 residues. Looked up from germline, CDR1 is SQVTM and CDR2 is ANQGSEA. The V and J ends lost 4 bases and 0 bases respectively, with 8 bases between them. CDR3 in amino acids: CSVVQGSTDTQYF. The CDR3 bases are TGCAGCGTTGTTCAGGGTAGCACAGATACGCAGTATTTT.

This clonotype was counted at least ten times. The rearrangement uses TRBV28 and TRBJ1-5; TRBD1 aligns across 8 bases. Germline trimming cut 3 bases from V and 1 base from J; bases unmatched to any gene: 2. Per germline, CDR1 MDHEN and CDR2 SYDVKM. The CDR3 has 15 amino acids. Written as DNA, the CDR3 is TGTGCCAGCAGTTTGGGACAGGCGAGCAATCAGCCCCAGCATTTT. Translated, it gives CASSLGQASNQPQHF. Full variable domain (outside the CDR3, taken from reference TRBV28 and TRBJ1-5): DVKVTQSSRYLVKRTGEKVFLECVQDMDHENMFWYRQDPGLGLRLIYFSYDVKMKEKGDIPEGYSVSREKKERFSLILESASTNQTSMYLCASSLGQASNQPQHFGDGTRLSIL.

A remark on this clonotype: The junction differs from germline at one of its ends, possibly a read error. Here the CDR3 reads CASSGRGDDLAKDIQYF. DNA of the CDR3: TGTGCCAGCAGCGGCAGGGGGGATGATCTAGCCAAAGACATTCAGTACTTC. V and J are TRBV7-9 and TRBJ2-4; TRBD1 might be the D (7 bases). Germline CDR1 is SEHNR and CDR2 is FQNEAQ (reference sequence). The CDR3 runs to 17 residues.

The gene calls are TRBV9 and TRBJ2-1; D possibly corresponds to TRBD1 (5 bases). Trimming pared 4 bases from V and 3 bases from J, leaving 8 bases between. The germline gives CDR1 SGDLS, CDR2 YYNGEE. This CDR3 is built from 13 residues. CDR3 in amino acids: CASSWTSYNEQFF. The CDR3 DNA reads as TGTGCCAGCAGCTGGACAAGCTACAATGAGCAGTTCTTC.

By share, this clonotype counts as medium-sized. The rearrangement uses TRBV29-1 and TRBJ2-3, with D possibly called TRBD1 or TRBD2 (6 bases each). This CDR3 has 15 residues. CDR1 and CDR2 (germline): SQVTM, ANQGSEA. V gave up 6 bases and J gave up 1 base, with 17 bases separating them. In nucleotides, the CDR3 is TGCAGCGTGGGCCCGAGGGGGGCCGGCACAGATACGCAGTATTTT. This sequence encodes CSVGPRGAGTDTQYF.

Concerning this clonotype itself: A read error may explain this, as a much larger clone is one base away. The J gene is TRBJ2-7, the V gene TRBV7-2; D not certain. The germline V gene has CDR1 SGHTA and CDR2 FQGNSA. The CDR3 length is 12 residues. Between the trimmed V and J ends, which lost 2 bases and 4 bases, there was a span of 6 bases. CDR3 nucleotides: TGTACCAGCAGCTTAACTTGGTACGAGCAGTACTTC. Translated: CTSSLTWYEQYF.

Worth noting for this clonotype: Possible read error: a much larger clone is one base away. The CDR3 sequence is CASSLGAAKNIQCF. The DNA of the CDR3 is TGTGCCAGCAGCTTAGGGGCGGCCAAAAACATTCAGTGCTTC. This chain uses TRBV7-2 with TRBJ2-4; D uncertain. From germline, CDR1 is SGHTA and CDR2 FQGNSA. The CDR3 loop spans 14 amino acids.

In regard to this clonotype: No conserved phenylalanine or tryptophan is present at the end of the CDR3, so a read error is the likely explanation. The rearrangement uses TRBV6-6 and TRBJ2-7; D gene uncertain. With 2 bases removed from V and 5 bases from J, the gap between germline ends came to 7 bases. This CDR3 contains 12 residues. CDR1 and CDR2 (germline): MNHNY, SVGAGI (reference sequence). In DNA form, the CDR3 reads TGTGCCAGCAGTTACCTCACCCACGAGCAGTACTAC. Its translation is CASSYLTHEQYY.

Only a few counts were recorded for this clonotype. The chain employs TRBV4-2 and TRBJ2-7; D gene uncertain. The CDR3 contains 14 residues. Germline V lookup: CDR1 LGHNA, CDR2 YNFKEQ. V lost 7 bases to trimming and J lost 6 bases, with 19 bases between them. CDR3 sequence: CASTPTWPVGEQYF. DNA for the CDR3: TGTGCCAGCACCCCGACGTGGCCTGTGGGCGAGCAGTACTTC.

Of note for this clonotype: A read error is possible here, since a much larger clone lies one base away. This sequence joins TRBV20-1 and TRBJ2-7, with D tentatively TRBD1 or TRBD2 (5 bases each). This CDR3 is built from 13 residues. Germline V gene data show CDR1 as DFQATT and CDR2 as SNEGSKA (reference sequence). CDR3 in amino acids: CSARRDGSYVQYF. The CDR3 DNA reads TGCAGTGCTCGCAGGGACGGCTCCTACGTGCAGTACTTC.

This clonotype was counted only a few times. The rearrangement links TRBV13 to TRBJ2-7; D possibly corresponds to TRBD1 (5 bases). Germline-derived CDR1 and CDR2 are PRHDT and FYEKMQ (reference sequence). The CDR3 totals 12 residues. V gave up 5 bases and J gave up 4 bases, with 9 bases separating them. CDR3 amino acids: CASSTDSYEQYF. Here the CDR3 DNA reads TGTGCCAGCAGCACTGACAGTTACGAGCAGTACTTC.

The chain has TRBV20-1 and TRBJ2-3; D is undetermined. Germline V gene sequence: CDR1 DFQATT, CDR2 SNEGSKA (reference sequence). There are 12 residues in the CDR3. Trimming took 6 bases from V and 10 from J, leaving 17 bases between them. The CDR3 sequence: CSARPSGLAQYF. DNA of the CDR3: TGCAGTGCGAGACCGTCGGGCTTGGCGCAGTATTTT.

A remark on this clonotype: Since a much larger clone is just one base distant, this may be a read error. The chain carries TRBV7-2 and TRBJ2-3, with no clear D. V was shortened by 6 bases and J by 2 bases, with 12 bases between the two germline ends. The CDR3 is 14 amino acids. Germline CDR1 SGHTA, CDR2 FQGNSA. The CDR3 coding sequence is TGTGCCAGCAGACAGCTCGGAAACACAGATACGCAGTATTTT. It encodes CASRQLGNTDTQYF.

The rearrangement uses TRBV21-1 and TRBJ1-5; TRBD1 reflects the table's D call only, with no check against the DNA. TRBV21-1 is termed a pseudogene. The CDR3 spans 14 residues. CDR3 residues: CASTPTVSNQPQHF. The CDR3 nucleotides read TGTGCCAGCACCCCCACAGTTAGCAATCAGCCCCAGCATTTT.